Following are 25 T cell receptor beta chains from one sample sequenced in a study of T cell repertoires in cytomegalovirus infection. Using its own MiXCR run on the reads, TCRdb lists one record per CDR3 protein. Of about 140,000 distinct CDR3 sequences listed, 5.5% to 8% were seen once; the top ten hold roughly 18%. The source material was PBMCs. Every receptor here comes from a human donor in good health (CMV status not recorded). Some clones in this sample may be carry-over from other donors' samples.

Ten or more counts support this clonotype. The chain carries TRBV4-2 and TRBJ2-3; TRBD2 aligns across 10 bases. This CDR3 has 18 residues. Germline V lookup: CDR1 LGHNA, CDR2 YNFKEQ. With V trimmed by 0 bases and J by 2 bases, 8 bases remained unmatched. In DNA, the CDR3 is TGTGCCAGCAGCCAAGAAAGTTTAGCGGGGGGCGTCACAGATACGCAGTATTTT. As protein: CASSQESLAGGVTDTQYF.

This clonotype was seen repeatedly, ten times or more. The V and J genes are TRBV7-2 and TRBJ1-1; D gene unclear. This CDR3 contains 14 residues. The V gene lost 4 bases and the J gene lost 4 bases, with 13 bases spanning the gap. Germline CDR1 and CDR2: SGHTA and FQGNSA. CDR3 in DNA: TGTGCCAGCAGCTATGCTAGGGTCGGCACTGAAGCTTTCTTT. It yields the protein CASSYARVGTEAFF. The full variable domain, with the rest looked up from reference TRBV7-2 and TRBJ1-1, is GAGVSQSPSNKVTEKGKDVELRCDPISGHTALYWYRQSLGQGLEFLIYFQGNSAPDKSGLPSDRFSAERTGGSVSTLTIQRTQQEDSAVYLCASSYARVGTEAFFGQGTRLTVV.

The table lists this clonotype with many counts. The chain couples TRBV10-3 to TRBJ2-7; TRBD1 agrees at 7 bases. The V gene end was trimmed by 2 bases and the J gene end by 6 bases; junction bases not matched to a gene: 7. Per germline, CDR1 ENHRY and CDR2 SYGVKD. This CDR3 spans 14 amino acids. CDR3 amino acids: CAISEGTALGEQYF. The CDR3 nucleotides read TGTGCCATCAGTGAGGGGACAGCGTTGGGCGAGCAGTACTTC.

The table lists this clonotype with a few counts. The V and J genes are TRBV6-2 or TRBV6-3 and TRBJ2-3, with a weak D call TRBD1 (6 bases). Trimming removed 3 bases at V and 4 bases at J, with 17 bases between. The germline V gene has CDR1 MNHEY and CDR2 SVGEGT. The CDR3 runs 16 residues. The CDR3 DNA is TGTGCCAGCAGTTATTCGATGAGGGGGTATCCAGATACGCAGTATTTT. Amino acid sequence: CASSYSMRGYPDTQYF.

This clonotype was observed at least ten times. The CDR3 protein is CASTYTPPGGDLGNTIYF. The CDR3 bases are TGTGCCAGTACCTATACGCCCCCCGGGGGGGATCTCGGAAACACCATATATTTT. The chain has TRBV19 and TRBJ1-3, with TRBD1 as a possible D gene (5 bases). CDR3 length equals 18 residues. Germline loops: CDR1 LNHDA, CDR2 SQIVND (reference sequence). Trimming took off 7 bases at V and 4 bases at J, with 26 bases between the two ends.

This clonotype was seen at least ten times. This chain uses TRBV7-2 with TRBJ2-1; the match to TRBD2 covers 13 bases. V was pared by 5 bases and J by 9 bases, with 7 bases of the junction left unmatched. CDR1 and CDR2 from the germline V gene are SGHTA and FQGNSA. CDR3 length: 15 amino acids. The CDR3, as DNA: TGTGCCAGCAGCCCGACTAGCGGGGGGCGGGGTGAGCAGTTCTTC. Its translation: CASSPTSGGRGEQFF. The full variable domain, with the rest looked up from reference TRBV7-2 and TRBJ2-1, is GAGVSQSPSNKVTEKGKDVELRCDPISGHTALYWYRQSLGQGLEFLIYFQGNSAPDKSGLPSDRFSAERTGGSVSTLTIQRTQQEDSAVYLCASSPTSGGRGEQFFGPGTRLTVL.

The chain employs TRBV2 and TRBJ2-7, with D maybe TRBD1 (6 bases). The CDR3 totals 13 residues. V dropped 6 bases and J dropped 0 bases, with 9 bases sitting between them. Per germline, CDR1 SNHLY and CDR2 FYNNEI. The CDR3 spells CASRVDSSYEQYF. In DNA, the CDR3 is TGTGCCAGCAGGGTGGACAGCTCCTACGAGCAGTACTTC.

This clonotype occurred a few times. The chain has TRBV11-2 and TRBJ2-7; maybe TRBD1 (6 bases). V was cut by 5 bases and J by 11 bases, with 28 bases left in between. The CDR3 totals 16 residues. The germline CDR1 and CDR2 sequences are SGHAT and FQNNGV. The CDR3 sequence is CASSPNLRDTTYVEYF. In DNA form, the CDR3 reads TGTGCCAGCAGCCCCAACCTCCGGGACACGACCTACGTAGAGTACTTC.

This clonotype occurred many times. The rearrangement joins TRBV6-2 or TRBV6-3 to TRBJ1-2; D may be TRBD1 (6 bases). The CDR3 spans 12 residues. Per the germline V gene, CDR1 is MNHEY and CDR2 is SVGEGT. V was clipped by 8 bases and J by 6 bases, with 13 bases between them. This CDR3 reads CASGTGTHGYTF. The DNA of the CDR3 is TGTGCCAGCGGGACTGGGACACATGGCTACACCTTC.

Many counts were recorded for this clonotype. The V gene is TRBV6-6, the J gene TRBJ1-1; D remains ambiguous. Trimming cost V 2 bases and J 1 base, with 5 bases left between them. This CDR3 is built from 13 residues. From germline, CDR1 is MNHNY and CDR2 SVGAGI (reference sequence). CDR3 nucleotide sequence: TGTGCCAGCAGTTACGCGGAGAACACTGAAGCTTTCTTT. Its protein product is CASSYAENTEAFF.

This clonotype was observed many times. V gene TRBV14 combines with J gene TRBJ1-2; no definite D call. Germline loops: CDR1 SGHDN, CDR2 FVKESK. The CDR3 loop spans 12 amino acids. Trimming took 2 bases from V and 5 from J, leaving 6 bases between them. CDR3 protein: CASSQQGYGYTF. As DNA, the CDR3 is TGTGCCAGCAGCCAACAAGGTTATGGCTACACCTTC.

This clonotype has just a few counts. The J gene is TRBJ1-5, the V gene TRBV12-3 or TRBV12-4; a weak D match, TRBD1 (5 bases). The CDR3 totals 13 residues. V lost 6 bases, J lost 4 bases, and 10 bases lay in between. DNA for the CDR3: TGTGCCAGCAGAACAGGAGGGAATCAGCCCCAGCATTTT. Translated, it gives CASRTGGNQPQHF.

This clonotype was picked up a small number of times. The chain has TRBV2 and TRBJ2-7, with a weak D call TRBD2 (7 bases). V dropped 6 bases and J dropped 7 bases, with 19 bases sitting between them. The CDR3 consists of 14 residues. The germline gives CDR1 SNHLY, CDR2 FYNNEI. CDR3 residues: CASRVSGGPFEQYF. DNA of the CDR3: TGTGCCAGCAGGGTTTCCGGGGGGCCCTTTGAGCAGTACTTC.

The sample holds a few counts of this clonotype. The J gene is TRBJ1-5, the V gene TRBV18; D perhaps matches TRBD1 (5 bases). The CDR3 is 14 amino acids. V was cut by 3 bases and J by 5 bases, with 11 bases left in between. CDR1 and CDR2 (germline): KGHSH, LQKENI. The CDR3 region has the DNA TGTGCCAGCTCACCGGACAATGGGGATCAGCCCCAGCATTTT. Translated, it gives CASSPDNGDQPQHF.

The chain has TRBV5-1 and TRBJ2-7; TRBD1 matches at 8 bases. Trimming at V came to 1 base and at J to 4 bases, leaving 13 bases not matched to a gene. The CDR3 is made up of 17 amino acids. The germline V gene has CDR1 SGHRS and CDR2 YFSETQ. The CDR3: CASSLSLVAQGVYEQYF. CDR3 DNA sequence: TGCGCCAGCAGCTTGAGTCTAGTTGCACAGGGGGTATACGAGCAGTACTTC. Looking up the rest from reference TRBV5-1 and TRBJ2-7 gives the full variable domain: KAGVTQTPRYLIKTRGQQVTLSCSPISGHRSVSWYQQTPGQGLQFLFEYFSETQRNKGNFPGRFSGRQFSNSRSEMNVSTLELGDSALYLCASSLSLVAQGVYEQYFGPGTRLTVT.

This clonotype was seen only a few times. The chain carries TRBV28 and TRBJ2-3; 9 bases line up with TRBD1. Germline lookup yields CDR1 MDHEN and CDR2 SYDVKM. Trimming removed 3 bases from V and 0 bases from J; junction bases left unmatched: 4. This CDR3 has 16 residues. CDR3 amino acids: CASSFLDRGSTDTQYF. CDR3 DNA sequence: TGTGCCAGCAGTTTTTTGGACAGGGGAAGCACAGATACGCAGTATTTT.

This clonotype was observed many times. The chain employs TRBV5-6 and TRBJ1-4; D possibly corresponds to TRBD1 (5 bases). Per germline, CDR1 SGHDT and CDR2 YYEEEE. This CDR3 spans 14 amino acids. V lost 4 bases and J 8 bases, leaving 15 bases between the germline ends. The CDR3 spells CASSLDTTREKLFF. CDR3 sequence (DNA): TGTGCCAGCAGCCTGGACACCACCAGGGAAAAACTGTTTTTT.

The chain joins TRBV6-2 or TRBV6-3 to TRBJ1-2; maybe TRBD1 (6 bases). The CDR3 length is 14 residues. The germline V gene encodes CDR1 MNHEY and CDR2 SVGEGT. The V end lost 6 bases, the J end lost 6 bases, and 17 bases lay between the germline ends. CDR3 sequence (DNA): TGTGCCAGCAGCGAGCTACAGGGAGACAATGGCTACACCTTC. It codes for CASSELQGDNGYTF.

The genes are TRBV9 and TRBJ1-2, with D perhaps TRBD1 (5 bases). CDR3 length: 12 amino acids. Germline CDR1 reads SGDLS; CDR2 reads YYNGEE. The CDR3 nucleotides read TGTGCACTGGGGCCGGGATACTATGGCTACACCTTC. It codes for CALGPGYYGYTF.

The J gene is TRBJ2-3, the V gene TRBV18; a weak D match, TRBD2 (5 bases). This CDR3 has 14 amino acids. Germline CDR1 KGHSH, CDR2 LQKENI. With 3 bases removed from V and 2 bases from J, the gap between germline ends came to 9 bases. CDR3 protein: CASSPGLHTDTQYF. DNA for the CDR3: TGTGCCAGCTCACCCGGACTTCACACAGATACGCAGTATTTT.

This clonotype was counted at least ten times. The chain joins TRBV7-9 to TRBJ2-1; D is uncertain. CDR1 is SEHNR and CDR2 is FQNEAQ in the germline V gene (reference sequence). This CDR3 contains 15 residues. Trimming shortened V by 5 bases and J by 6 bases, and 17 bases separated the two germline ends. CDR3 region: CASSPALGHFNEQFF. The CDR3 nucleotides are TGTGCCAGCAGCCCCGCCCTAGGGCATTTCAATGAGCAGTTCTTC. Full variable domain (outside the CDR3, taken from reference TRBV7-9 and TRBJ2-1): DTGVSQNPRHKITKRGQNVTFRCDPISEHNRLYWYRQTLGQGPEFLTYFQNEAQLEKSRLLSDRFSAERPKGSFSTLEIQRTEQGDSAMYLCASSPALGHFNEQFFGPGTRLTVL.

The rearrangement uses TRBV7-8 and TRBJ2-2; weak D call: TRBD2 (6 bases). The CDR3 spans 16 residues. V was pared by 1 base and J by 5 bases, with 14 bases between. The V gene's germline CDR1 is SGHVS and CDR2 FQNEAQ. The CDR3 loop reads CASSLDWRGWTGELFF. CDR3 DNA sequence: TGTGCCAGCAGCTTAGACTGGCGGGGTTGGACCGGGGAGCTGTTTTTT.

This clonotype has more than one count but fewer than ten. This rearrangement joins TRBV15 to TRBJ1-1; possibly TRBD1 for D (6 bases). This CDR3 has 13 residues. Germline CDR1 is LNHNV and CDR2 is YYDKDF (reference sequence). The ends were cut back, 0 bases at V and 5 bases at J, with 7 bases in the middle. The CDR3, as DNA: TGTGCCACCAGCAGAGAGACAGGTACTGAAGCTTTCTTT. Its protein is CATSRETGTEAFF.

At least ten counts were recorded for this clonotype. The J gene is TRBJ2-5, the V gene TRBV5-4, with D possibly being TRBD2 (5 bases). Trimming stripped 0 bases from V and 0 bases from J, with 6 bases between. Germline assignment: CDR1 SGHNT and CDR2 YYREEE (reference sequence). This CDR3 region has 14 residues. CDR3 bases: TGTGCCAGCAGCTTGGCGGGGAACCAAGAGACCCAGTACTTC. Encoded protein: CASSLAGNQETQYF.

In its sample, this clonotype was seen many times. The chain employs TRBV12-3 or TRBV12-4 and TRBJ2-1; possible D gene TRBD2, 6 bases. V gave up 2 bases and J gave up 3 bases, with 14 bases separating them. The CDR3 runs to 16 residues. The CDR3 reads CASSLPRDSGYNEQFF. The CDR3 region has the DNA TGTGCCAGCAGTTTACCCCGGGATAGCGGCTACAATGAGCAGTTCTTC.